This is a list of T cell receptor beta chains from one sample in a study of patients and donors after allogeneic stem cell transplantation. TCRdb recomputed calls from the RT-PCR reads with MiXCR, one row per CDR3 protein. Of over 700 distinct CDR3 sequences in the sample, over 20% were seen once. The sequencing input was blood, either unsorted or a sorted T cell fraction (not recorded which). The receptors derive from a human donor who was either an allogeneic HSCT recipient or a stem cell or donor lymphocyte infusion donor (not recorded which). It is not recorded whose cells these are; they may come from a transplant donor. CDR3s leave out the opening cysteine and the closing phenylalanine or tryptophan.

v_call cdr3_aa
TRBV11-2 ASSPGLSLYEQY
TRBV6-1 ASSETGIYGYT
TRBV5-1 ASREAVGANVLT
TRBV4-3 ASSQDRHMGDTQY
TRBV4-1 ASSQGQGVGLGNIQY
TRBV7-2 ASSPPVAGGADTQY
TRBV9 ASSVAGQEANYGYT
TRBV14 ASSPGRRRYT
TRBV6-5 ASSPSWTNTEAF
TRBV7-8 ASSLGSGGAREQF
TRBV7-2 ASTPGTGYQPQH
TRBV10-3 AIRGQGSTEAF
TRBV20-1 SARDAGTGELF
TRBV11-1 ASSSGRDSGGYT
TRBV15 ATSRDLKGSSGYT
TRBV25-1 ASSEYTRAQEQF